The clone carrying this T cell receptor (beta chain) was seen only a few times. The antigen is undetermined. The data were obtained in a study of early T cells in non-severe SARS-CoV-2 infection. Study context: Sequencing of bulk RNA from unsorted whole blood was done, without chain pairing. Whole-study findings and limits: VDJdb matching skewed toward anti-spike CD8 responses, missing private and CD4 specificities.

The TCR library protocol attached unique molecular identifiers to the individual cDNA molecules. TCRdb passed the 5' RACE reads through MiXCR, listing each CDR3 protein once. The table records about 64,000 distinct CDR3 sequences, about 11% of them present only once. Trimming cost V 4 bases and J 2 bases, with 12 bases left between them. CDR3 length equals 15 residues. CDR1 SQVTM and CDR2 ANQGSEA come from the germline V gene. Specimen: whole blood, collected at baseline. V gene TRBV29-1 combines with J gene TRBJ2-6, with D perhaps matching TRBD2 (5 bases). The sequence was collected from an adult who was a healthcare worker with PCR-confirmed SARS-CoV-2 infection or an uninfected control (not recorded which). In DNA form, the CDR3 reads TGCAGCGTTGTCGAATCCGGGGCTGGGGCCAACGTCCTGACTTTC. It encodes CSVVESGAGANVLTF.